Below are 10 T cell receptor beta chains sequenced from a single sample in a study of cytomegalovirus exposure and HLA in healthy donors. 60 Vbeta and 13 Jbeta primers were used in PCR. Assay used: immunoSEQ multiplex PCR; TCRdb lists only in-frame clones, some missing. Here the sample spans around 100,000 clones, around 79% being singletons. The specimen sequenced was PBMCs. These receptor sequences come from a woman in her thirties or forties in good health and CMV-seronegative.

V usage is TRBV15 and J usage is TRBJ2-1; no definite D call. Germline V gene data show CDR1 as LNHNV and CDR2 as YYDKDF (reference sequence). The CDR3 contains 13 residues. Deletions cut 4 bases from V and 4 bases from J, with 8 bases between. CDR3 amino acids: CATSTTRYNEQFF. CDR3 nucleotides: TGTGCCACCAGCACGACGAGGTACAATGAGCAGTTCTTC. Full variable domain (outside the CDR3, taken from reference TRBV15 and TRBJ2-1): DAMVIQNPRYQVTQFGKPVTLSCSQTLNHNVMYWYQQKSSQAPKLLFHYYDKDFNNEADTPDNFQSRRPNTSFCFLDIRSPGLGDTAMYLCATSTTRYNEQFFGPGTRLTVL.

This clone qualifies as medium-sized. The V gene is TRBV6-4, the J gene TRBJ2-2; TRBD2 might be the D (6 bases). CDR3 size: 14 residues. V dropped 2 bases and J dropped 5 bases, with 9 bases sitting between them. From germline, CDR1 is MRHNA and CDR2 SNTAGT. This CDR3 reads CASSDREETGELFF. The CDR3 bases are TGTGCCAGCAGTGACAGGGAGGAGACCGGGGAGCTGTTTTTT.

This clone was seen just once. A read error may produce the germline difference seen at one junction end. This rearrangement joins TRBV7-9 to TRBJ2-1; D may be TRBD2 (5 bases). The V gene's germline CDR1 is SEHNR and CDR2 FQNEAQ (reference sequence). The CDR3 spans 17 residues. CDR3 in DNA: TGTTCCAGCAGCTCCAACGAACCGGGATCGGGGTACAATGAGCAGTTCTTC. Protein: CSSSSNEPGSGYNEQFF.

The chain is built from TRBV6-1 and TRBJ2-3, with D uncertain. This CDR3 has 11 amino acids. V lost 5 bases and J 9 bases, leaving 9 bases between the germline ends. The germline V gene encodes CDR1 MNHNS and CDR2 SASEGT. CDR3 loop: CASSLRRTQYF. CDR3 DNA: TGTGCCAGCAGTCTACGGCGGACGCAGTATTTT.

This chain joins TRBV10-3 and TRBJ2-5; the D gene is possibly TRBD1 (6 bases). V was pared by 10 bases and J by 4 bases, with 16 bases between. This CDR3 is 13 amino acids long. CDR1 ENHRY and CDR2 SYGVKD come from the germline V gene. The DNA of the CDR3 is TGTGCCACCACAGGGTCCGGAGGAGAGACCCAGTACTTC. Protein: CATTGSGGETQYF.

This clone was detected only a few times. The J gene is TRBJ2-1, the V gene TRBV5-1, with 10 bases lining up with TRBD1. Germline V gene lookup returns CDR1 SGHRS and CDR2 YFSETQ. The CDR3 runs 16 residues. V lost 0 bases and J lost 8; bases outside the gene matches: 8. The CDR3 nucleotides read TGCGCCAGCAGCTTGGATGGGACAGGGGAGTTGGATGAGCAGTTCTTC. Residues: CASSLDGTGELDEQFF.

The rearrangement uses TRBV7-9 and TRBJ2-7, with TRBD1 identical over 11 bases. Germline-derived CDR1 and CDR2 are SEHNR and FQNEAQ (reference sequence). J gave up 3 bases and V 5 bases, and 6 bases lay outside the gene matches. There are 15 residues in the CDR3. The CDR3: CASSVRGQGVYEQYF. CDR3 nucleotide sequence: TGTGCCAGCAGCGTTCGGGGACAGGGGGTCTACGAGCAGTACTTC.

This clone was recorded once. The CDR3 DNA reads TGCGCCAGCAGCTTGGGGCAGGAGGGCGGGATCGGTTACGAGCAGTACTTC. This sequence encodes CASSLGQEGGIGYEQYF. This chain uses TRBV5-1 with TRBJ2-7; possibly TRBD2 for D (6 bases). V lost 0 bases and J 4 bases, leaving 20 bases between the germline ends. The germline V gene has CDR1 SGHRS and CDR2 YFSETQ. The CDR3 loop spans 17 amino acids.

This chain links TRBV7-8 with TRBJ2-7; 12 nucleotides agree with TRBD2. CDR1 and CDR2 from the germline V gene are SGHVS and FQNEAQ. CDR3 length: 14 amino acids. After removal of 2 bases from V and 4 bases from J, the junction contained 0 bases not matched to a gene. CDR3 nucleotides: TGTGCCAGCAGCTTACTAGCGGGGGGGTACGAGCAGTACTTC. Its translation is CASSLLAGGYEQYF.

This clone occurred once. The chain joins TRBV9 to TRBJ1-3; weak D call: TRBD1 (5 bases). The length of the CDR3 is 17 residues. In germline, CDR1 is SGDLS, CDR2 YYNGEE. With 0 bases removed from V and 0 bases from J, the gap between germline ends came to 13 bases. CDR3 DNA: TGTGCCAGCAGCGTAGGTTATGGGGCTTCCTCTGGAAACACCATATATTTT. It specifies CASSVGYGASSGNTIYF.